This section outlines one TCR beta chain sequence together with its context. Antigen: not known. This entry comes from a study of neoadjuvant nivolumab and ipilimumab in lung cancer. Study-level results: TCR richness and clonality were higher in tumors than adjacent uninvolved lung. From pretherapy to surgery, tumor richness and clonality rose with dual therapy.

TCRdb's table, derived via immunoSEQ multiplex PCR, lists solely in-frame clones and lacks some. The sample gives 18,000 or so clones, over 70% of which show up once; under 9.5% is in the top ten. Germline V CDR1 and CDR2: MGHRA, YSYEKL. V was shortened by 1 base and J by 3 bases, with 9 bases between the two germline ends. The CDR3 sequence is 14 residues long. The sequences come from tumor tissue, collected after neoadjuvant nivolumab, alone or with ipilimumab, at or shortly before surgery. The TCR sequence derives from an adult with non-small cell lung cancer. The chain combines TRBV4-1 with TRBJ2-5; D gene ambiguous. In DNA form, the CDR3 reads TGCGCCAGCAGCCAAGGCTCCCCAGAAGAGACCCAGTACTTC. As protein: CASSQGSPEETQYF.